Presented here are 26 T cell receptor beta chains from one specimen sequenced in a study of cytomegalovirus exposure and HLA in healthy donors. The study ran its PCR with 60 Vbeta and 13 Jbeta primers. Repertoires were generated with immunoSEQ multiplex PCR, while TCRdb's copy carries only in-frame clones and drops some. The sample includes roughly 150,000 clones, about 77% seen only once; the top ten take less than 5%. The material sequenced was PBMCs. Source of these receptors: a male donor in good health and CMV-seronegative.

This sequence joins TRBV29-1 and TRBJ2-7; D remains ambiguous. The CDR3 runs 13 residues. Trimming left V 4 bases short and J 0 bases short, with 10 bases between. Germline CDR1 is SQVTM and CDR2 is ANQGSEA. The CDR3 nucleotides read TGCAGCGTTGTATCCAGCGCCTCCTACGAGCAGTACTTC. It encodes CSVVSSASYEQYF.

This chain uses TRBV9 with TRBJ2-2; 7 nucleotides match TRBD1. J was trimmed by 2 bases and V by 4 bases; bases with no gene match: 11. The CDR3 is 17 residues long. Germline CDR1 is SGDLS and CDR2 is YYNGEE. CDR3 loop: CASSLMGQPLNTGELFF. The CDR3 DNA is TGTGCCAGCAGCTTGATGGGACAGCCGTTAAACACCGGGGAGCTGTTTTTT. The entire variable domain, with the rest obtained from reference TRBV9 and TRBJ2-2, is as follows: DSGVTQTPKHLITATGQRVTLRCSPRSGDLSVYWYQQSLDQGLQFLIQYYNGEERAKGNILERFSAQQFPDLHSELNLSSLELGDSALYFCASSLMGQPLNTGELFFGEGSRLTVL.

J is TRBJ1-1 and V is TRBV6-5, with D perhaps TRBD1 (6 bases). CDR1 and CDR2 (germline): MNHEY, SVGAGI. V lost 7 bases and J 8 bases, leaving 20 bases between the germline ends. The CDR3 length is 14 residues. CDR3 protein: CASTSPGGAGEAFF. DNA of the CDR3: TGTGCCAGCACCTCCCCTGGGGGCGCAGGGGAAGCTTTCTTT.

This clone occurred a few times. This chain links TRBV5-1 with TRBJ2-5, with D tentatively TRBD1 (6 bases). The J call may be incorrect, as the DNA end agrees better with TRBJ2-7. CDR3 length: 15 amino acids. The germline V gene encodes CDR1 SGHRS and CDR2 YFSETQ. The CDR3 DNA is TGCGCCAGCAGCCCATCCCCGGCAGGGGCGGTCGAGCAGTACTTC. Translated, it gives CASSPSPAGAVEQYF.

The rearrangement joins TRBV14 to TRBJ1-2; D is undetermined. The CDR3 extends over 17 amino acids. The V and J ends lost 0 bases and 1 base respectively, with 15 bases between them. CDR1 is SGHDN, CDR2 FVKESK, per germline. The CDR3 sequence: CASSQDQDGLFNYGYTF. The CDR3 coding sequence is TGTGCCAGCAGCCAAGACCAGGACGGACTTTTTAACTATGGCTACACCTTC.

About this clone itself: One junction end does not reproduce the germline sequence, and a read error may be involved. The J gene is TRBJ2-5, the V gene TRBV7-7; TRBD2 matches 7 bases. Germline V gene sequence: CDR1 SSHAT, CDR2 FNYEAQ (reference sequence). This CDR3 has 17 amino acids. The CDR3 DNA follows: TGTGCTAGCAGCTTAGGATCCCTGGGCGGGGGACAAGAGACCCAGTACTTC. Translating it yields CASSLGSLGGGQETQYF.

The J gene is TRBJ2-1, the V gene TRBV19, with unresolved D. The V gene's germline CDR1 is LNHDA and CDR2 SQIVND (reference sequence). Trimming removed 1 base from V and 5 bases from J, with 6 bases in between. This CDR3 contains 13 residues. The CDR3 loop reads CASSIGQDNEQFF. In DNA form, the CDR3 reads TGTGCCAGTAGTATAGGGCAGGACAATGAGCAGTTCTTC.

The sample holds a few counts of this clone. J is TRBJ1-2 and V is TRBV5-4; D is perhaps TRBD1 (5 bases). The germline gives CDR1 SGHNT, CDR2 YYREEE (reference sequence). The CDR3 extends over 13 amino acids. The ends were cut back, 4 bases at V and 4 bases at J, with 11 bases in the middle. CDR3 in DNA: TGTGCCAGCAGCCCGAGGGGAGGCTATGGCTACACCTTC. This translates into CASSPRGGYGYTF. Filled out from reference TRBV5-4 and TRBJ1-2, the complete variable domain reads ETGVTQSPTHLIKTRGQQVTLRCSSQSGHNTVSWYQQALGQGPQFIFQYYREEENGRGNFPPRFSGLQFPNYSSELNVNALELDDSALYLCASSPRGGYGYTFGSGTRLTVV.

This clone was found a few times. Here the CDR3 reads CASSYSGQGQNTEAFF. In DNA, the CDR3 is TGTGCCAGCAGTTACTCTGGACAGGGCCAGAACACTGAAGCTTTCTTT. The chain carries TRBV6-5 and TRBJ1-1, with 8 nucleotides matching TRBD1. J lost 1 base, V lost 0 bases, and 4 bases had no gene match. Germline V CDR1 and CDR2: MNHEY, SVGAGI. The length of the CDR3 is 16 residues.

The CDR3 is CASSQDRAVGQPQHF. CDR3 bases: TGTGCCAGCAGCCAAGACAGGGCCGTAGGTCAGCCCCAGCATTTT. This chain links TRBV7-9 with TRBJ1-5, with 7 bases fitting TRBD1. The CDR3 has 15 amino acids. Germline V gene data show CDR1 as SEHNR and CDR2 as FQNEAQ (reference sequence). Trimming cost V 5 bases and J 6 bases; bases outside gene matches: 10. Complete variable domain (other parts from reference TRBV7-9 and TRBJ1-5): DTGVSQNPRHKITKRGQNVTFRCDPISEHNRLYWYRQTLGQGPEFLTYFQNEAQLEKSRLLSDRFSAERPKGSFSTLEIQRTEQGDSAMYLCASSQDRAVGQPQHFGDGTRLSIL.

CDR3 sequence reads: CAIRRSGTGYYEQYF. The CDR3, as DNA: TGTGCCATCAGGAGATCCGGGACAGGCTATTACGAGCAGTACTTC. This sequence joins TRBV10-3 and TRBJ2-7; 8 bases match TRBD1. The CDR3 runs to 15 residues. V trimming: 6 bases; J trimming: 4 bases; junction bases outside the gene matches: 11. In germline, CDR1 is ENHRY, CDR2 SYGVKD.

This clone has only one observation. This chain links TRBV10-2 with TRBJ2-1; the D is unclear. Germline CDR1 WSHSY, CDR2 SAAADI. The CDR3 loop spans 14 amino acids. The V and J ends lost 4 bases and 0 bases respectively, with 7 bases between them. The CDR3: CASSVGNSYNEQFF. The CDR3 nucleotides read TGCGCCAGCAGTGTGGGCAACTCCTACAATGAGCAGTTCTTC.

This sequence joins TRBV7-2 and TRBJ1-4; D remains unclear. V was clipped by 2 bases and J by 2 bases, with 15 bases between them. Germline V CDR1 and CDR2: SGHTA, FQGNSA. The CDR3 sequence is 17 residues long. The CDR3 DNA is TGTGCCAGCAGCTTAAAGCGGGGTGAAGGCACTAATGAAAAACTGTTTTTT. This sequence encodes CASSLKRGEGTNEKLFF.

The V gene is TRBV6-1, the J gene TRBJ1-2, with a tentative D call TRBD1 (6 bases). The V end lost 6 bases, the J end lost 7 bases, and 18 bases lay between the germline ends. The CDR3 has 14 residues. Germline CDR1 reads MNHNS; CDR2 reads SASEGT. CDR3 sequence reads: CASRGHGARGGYTF. CDR3 DNA sequence: TGTGCCAGCAGGGGACATGGGGCCAGGGGTGGCTACACCTTC.

Comments on this clone: One junction end does not reproduce the germline sequence, and a read error may be involved. The chain has TRBV7-9 and TRBJ2-2; a weak D match, TRBD2 (7 bases). This CDR3 is built from 17 residues. The germline CDR1 and CDR2 sequences are SEHNR and FQNEAQ (reference sequence). The CDR3 DNA sequence: TGTTCCAGCAGCCCTCCGGGAGGAGGGGGAGAGGCCGGGGAGCTGTTTTTT. Translating it yields CSSSPPGGGGEAGELFF.

This chain links TRBV9 with TRBJ2-1; TRBD1 agrees at 7 bases. Per germline, CDR1 SGDLS and CDR2 YYNGEE. V shed 2 bases and J 1 base; nucleotides not matched to a gene: 3. The CDR3 runs to 15 residues. Here the CDR3 DNA reads TGTGCCAGCAGCGTCGAACAGGGGTCCTACAATGAGCAGTTCTTC. It yields the protein CASSVEQGSYNEQFF.

The V and J genes are TRBV7-6 and TRBJ2-1; TRBD1 aligns across 10 bases. The CDR3 has 17 residues. Germline CDR1 is SGHVS and CDR2 is FNYEAQ. V lost 0 bases to trimming and J lost 8 bases; unmatched junction nucleotides: 10. The CDR3 nucleotides read TGTGCCAGCAGCTTAGCGTTAGGGACAGGGGACTGGGATGAGCAGTTCTTC. It translates to CASSLALGTGDWDEQFF.

CDR3 sequence reads: CASSLQGNYGYTF. The CDR3 DNA sequence: TGTGCCAGCAGTTTACAGGGAAACTATGGCTACACCTTC. The chain has TRBV28 and TRBJ1-2, with D possibly being TRBD1 (5 bases). V shed 2 bases and J shed 2 bases, with 6 bases lying between them. This CDR3 is built from 13 residues. CDR1 is MDHEN, CDR2 SYDVKM, per germline.

This chain uses TRBV12-5 with TRBJ1-5; a weak D match, TRBD1 (6 bases). The CDR3 is 14 amino acids. V was pared by 5 bases and J by 6 bases, with 14 bases between. Germline CDR1 reads LGHNT; CDR2 reads FRNRAP. The CDR3 DNA reads as TGTGCTAGTGGTACGACAGGTCAGGGTCAGCCCCAGCATTTT. Translated, it gives CASGTTGQGQPQHF.

The V gene is TRBV7-2, the J gene TRBJ1-5; possible D gene TRBD1, 6 bases. Trimming removed 1 base at V and 4 bases at J, with 8 bases between. Per germline, CDR1 SGHTA and CDR2 FQGNSA. This CDR3 has 14 residues. CDR3 sequence reads: CASSLEGGNQPQHF. The CDR3 region has the DNA TGTGCCAGCAGCTTAGAGGGGGGGAATCAGCCCCAGCATTTT.

This clone was observed a handful of times. The rearrangement links TRBV4-1 to TRBJ1-5, with D perhaps TRBD1 (5 bases). CDR1 is MGHRA and CDR2 is YSYEKL in the germline V gene. V lost 0 bases to trimming and J lost 7 bases, with 10 bases between them. There are 14 residues in the CDR3. CDR3 protein: CASSQEGGAQPQHF. For the CDR3, the DNA is TGCGCCAGCAGCCAAGAAGGCGGGGCCCAGCCCCAGCATTTT.

The chain joins TRBV5-6 to TRBJ2-5, with TRBD2 matching over 13 bases. V shed 4 bases and J 4 bases; nucleotides not matched to a gene: 7. The CDR3 is 16 amino acids. Germline V gives CDR1 SGHDT, CDR2 YYEEEE. The CDR3 is CASSPEGLAGLETQYF. CDR3 DNA: TGTGCCAGCAGCCCGGAGGGACTAGCGGGGCTAGAGACCCAGTACTTC.

CDR3 sequence: CASSYGSVGGYEQYF. For the CDR3, the DNA is TGTGCCAGCAGTTACGGGTCAGTGGGGGGTTACGAGCAGTACTTC. This chain uses TRBV6-5 with TRBJ2-7; possible D gene TRBD2, 6 bases. Germline CDR1 MNHEY, CDR2 SVGAGI. V was pared by 2 bases and J by 4 bases, with 15 bases between. The CDR3 is 15 amino acids.

The V gene is TRBV6-5, the J gene TRBJ1-2; 7 bases match TRBD1. After removal of 6 bases from V and 7 bases from J, the junction contained 11 bases not matched to a gene. The CDR3 runs to 14 residues. Germline V gene lookup returns CDR1 MNHEY and CDR2 SVGAGI. The CDR3 is CASSRTGVKLGYTF. In DNA, the CDR3 is TGTGCCAGCAGCAGAACAGGGGTAAAACTTGGCTACACCTTC.

The V and J genes are TRBV19 and TRBJ2-7; 9 bases agree with TRBD1. CDR1 and CDR2 (germline): LNHDA, SQIVND (reference sequence). This CDR3 comprises 15 residues. V dropped 8 bases and J dropped 3; count of bases not matched to a gene: 11. As DNA, the CDR3 is TGTGCCAGTTCTCCGGGACAGGGAATATACTACGAGCAGTACTTC. Translating gives CASSPGQGIYYEQYF.

This clone was seen a handful of times. V usage is TRBV9 and J usage is TRBJ1-4; TRBD1 matches at 7 bases. The germline V gene encodes CDR1 SGDLS and CDR2 YYNGEE. V dropped 0 bases and J dropped 3; count of bases not matched to a gene: 2. The CDR3 spans 15 residues. CDR3: CASSVAGTANEKLFF. In DNA form, the CDR3 reads TGTGCCAGCAGCGTAGCAGGGACAGCTAATGAAAAACTGTTTTTT.